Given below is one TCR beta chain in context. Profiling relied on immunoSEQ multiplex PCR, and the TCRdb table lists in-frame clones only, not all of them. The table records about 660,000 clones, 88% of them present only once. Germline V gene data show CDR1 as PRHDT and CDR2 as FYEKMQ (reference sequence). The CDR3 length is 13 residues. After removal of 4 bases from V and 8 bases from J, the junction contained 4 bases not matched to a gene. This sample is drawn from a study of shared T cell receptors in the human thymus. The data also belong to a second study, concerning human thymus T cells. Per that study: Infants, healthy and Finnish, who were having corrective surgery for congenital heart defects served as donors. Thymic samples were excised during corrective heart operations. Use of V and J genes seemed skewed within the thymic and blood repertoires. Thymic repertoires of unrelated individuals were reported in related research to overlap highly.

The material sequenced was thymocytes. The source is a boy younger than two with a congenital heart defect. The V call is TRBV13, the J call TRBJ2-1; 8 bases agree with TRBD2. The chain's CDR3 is CASSSAGGDEQFF. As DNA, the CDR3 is TGTGCCAGCAGCTCCGCGGGAGGCGATGAGCAGTTCTTC.